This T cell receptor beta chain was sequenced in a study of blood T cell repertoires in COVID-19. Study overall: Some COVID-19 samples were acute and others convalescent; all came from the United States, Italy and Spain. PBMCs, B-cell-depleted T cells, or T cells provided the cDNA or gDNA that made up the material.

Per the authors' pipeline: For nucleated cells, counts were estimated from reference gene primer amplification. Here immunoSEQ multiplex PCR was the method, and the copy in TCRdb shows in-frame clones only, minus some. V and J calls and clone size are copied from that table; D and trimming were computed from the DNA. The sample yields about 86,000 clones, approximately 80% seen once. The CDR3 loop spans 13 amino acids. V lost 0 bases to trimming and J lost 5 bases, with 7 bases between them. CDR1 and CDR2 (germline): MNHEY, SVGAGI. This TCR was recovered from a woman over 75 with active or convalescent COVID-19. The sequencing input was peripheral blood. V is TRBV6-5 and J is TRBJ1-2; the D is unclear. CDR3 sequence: CASSYSGGYGYTF. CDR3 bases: TGTGCCAGCAGTTACTCAGGCGGGTATGGCTACACCTTC.